What follows are 8 T cell receptor beta chains derived from one specimen sequenced in a study of shared clonotypes between healthy human individuals. Profiled with immunoSEQ multiplex PCR; TCRdb holds only in-frame clones, not every one. The sample includes roughly 1 million clones, around 78% of them seen just once. Sequencing input: memory CD4+ T cells from PBMCs. The subset was: CD45RA-negative fraction. These receptors all come from a man aged 18-30 years in good health. Some clones in this sample may be carry-over from other donors' samples.

V is TRBV7-9 and J is TRBJ2-5, with no clear D. V dropped 3 bases and J dropped 0 bases, with 5 bases sitting between them. Germline V gene data show CDR1 as SEHNR and CDR2 as FQNEAQ (reference sequence). The CDR3 has 13 residues. The DNA for the CDR3 is TGTGCCAGCAGCTTTCCCAACCAAGAGACCCAGTACTTC. Translated: CASSFPNQETQYF.

The chain recombines TRBV10-3 with TRBJ2-1; 8 nucleotides line up with TRBD2. CDR1 is ENHRY, CDR2 SYGVKD, per germline. CDR3 length equals 15 residues. With V trimmed by 3 bases and J by 1 base, 2 bases remained unmatched. The CDR3 spells CAISDLAGSYNEQFF. The DNA for the CDR3 is TGTGCCATCAGTGACTTAGCGGGATCCTACAATGAGCAGTTCTTC.

The V call is TRBV7-2, the J call TRBJ2-3; TRBD2 matches at 11 bases. V shed 2 bases, J shed 0 bases, and the junction held 10 bases outside the gene matches. CDR3 length: 19 amino acids. The germline V gene encodes CDR1 SGHTA and CDR2 FQGNSA. In DNA form, the CDR3 reads TGTGCCAGCAGCTTAACCTCCGGGACTAGCGGCGCAAGCACAGATACGCAGTATTTT. Translation gives CASSLTSGTSGASTDTQYF. Combining the CDR3 with reference TRBV7-2 and TRBJ2-3 gives the whole variable domain GAGVSQSPSNKVTEKGKDVELRCDPISGHTALYWYRQSLGQGLEFLIYFQGNSAPDKSGLPSDRFSAERTGGSVSTLTIQRTQQEDSAVYLCASSLTSGTSGASTDTQYFGPGTRLTVL.

This sequence joins TRBV7-9 and TRBJ2-7, with D unclear. Germline assignment: CDR1 SEHNR and CDR2 FQNEAQ (reference sequence). The V gene lost 4 bases and the J gene lost 6 bases, with 16 bases spanning the gap. The CDR3 extends over 14 amino acids. Here the CDR3 reads CASSSTDPPPEQYF. As DNA, the CDR3 is TGTGCCAGCAGCTCGACGGACCCACCTCCCGAGCAGTACTTC.

The V gene is TRBV30, the J gene TRBJ2-1; maybe TRBD1 (6 bases). The germline gives CDR1 GTSNPN, CDR2 SVGIG (reference sequence). V was clipped by 2 bases and J by 9 bases, with 20 bases between them. This CDR3 contains 15 residues. The DNA of the CDR3 is TGTGCCTGGAGTTTGGACGGTTCAGGGGTAGGTGAGCAGTTCTTC. It encodes CAWSLDGSGVGEQFF.

The chain uses TRBV7-6 and TRBJ2-2, with TRBD1 identical over 8 bases. This CDR3 spans 13 amino acids. Germline-derived CDR1 and CDR2 are SGHVS and FNYEAQ. J was trimmed by 14 bases and V by 1 base; bases with no gene match: 6. For the CDR3, the DNA is TGTGCCAGCAGCTTAGGGTCCCCAGGGGGCCTGTTTTTT. Amino acids: CASSLGSPGGLFF.

This clone was seen a handful of times. The same CDR3 can be traced to other DNA sequences in this sample. The chain couples TRBV7-3 to TRBJ2-3; a weak D match, TRBD1 (5 bases). Germline V gene sequence: CDR1 SGHTA, CDR2 FQGTGA. V lost 5 bases and J lost 1, with 13 bases in between. There are 15 residues in the CDR3. This chain's CDR3 is CASSPQGRGTDTQYF. As DNA, the CDR3 is TGTGCCAGCAGCCCGCAGGGTAGGGGCACAGATACGCAGTATTTT. Together with reference TRBV7-3 and TRBJ2-3, the CDR3 gives the full variable domain: GAGVSQTPSNKVTEKGKYVELRCDPISGHTALYWYRQSLGQGPEFLIYFQGTGAADDSGLPNDRFFAVRPEGSVSTLKIQRTERGDSAVYLCASSPQGRGTDTQYFGPGTRLTVL.

The CDR3 here is CASSRSLRAADTQYF. DNA for the CDR3: TGTGCCAGCAGCAGGTCCCTCAGGGCTGCAGATACGCAGTATTTT. The chain has TRBV5-5 and TRBJ2-3; weak D call: TRBD1 (5 bases). This CDR3 spans 15 amino acids. Germline CDR1 is SGHKS and CDR2 is YYEKEE (reference sequence). V shed 4 bases and J shed 4 bases, with 16 bases lying between them.